The 2 T cell receptor beta chains presented below share a single source sample, sequenced in a study of vaccination and CD4 T cells after COVID-19. Treatment specified: 10-day PBMC culture with coronavirus spike peptide pools or control peptides (ViraFEST assay). These receptors' antigens are unknown. Sequencing of the DNA from cultured CD4+ T cells was carried out with the Oncomine TCR Beta short-read assay. One entry per CDR3 protein, called by TCRdb with MiXCR from the PCR reads. This sample has about 20,000 distinct CDR3 sequences, with approximately 60% found just once. The sample was CD4+ T cells from blood, cultured in vitro. The receptors here all came from a human donor who had recovered from COVID-19.

This sequence joins TRBV20-1 and TRBJ2-7, with D possibly called TRBD1 or TRBD2 (5 bases each). V was trimmed by 7 bases and J by 0 bases, leaving 10 bases between them. Germline V CDR1 and CDR2: DFQATT, SNEGSKA (reference sequence). The CDR3 contains 12 residues. CDR3 residues: CSGGYSSYEQYF. The CDR3 DNA is TGCAGTGGGGGGTACAGCTCCTACGAGCAGTACTTC.

The rearrangement joins TRBV6-1 to TRBJ2-7; the D gene is possibly TRBD1 (6 bases). The CDR3 is made up of 15 amino acids. Trimming took off 6 bases at V and 6 bases at J, with 21 bases between the two ends. The germline CDR1 and CDR2 sequences are MNHNS and SASEGT. DNA for the CDR3: TGTGCCAGCAGCCGTCAGGGGACGCGTTTCTTCGAGCAGTACTTC. Translation: CASSRQGTRFFEQYF.